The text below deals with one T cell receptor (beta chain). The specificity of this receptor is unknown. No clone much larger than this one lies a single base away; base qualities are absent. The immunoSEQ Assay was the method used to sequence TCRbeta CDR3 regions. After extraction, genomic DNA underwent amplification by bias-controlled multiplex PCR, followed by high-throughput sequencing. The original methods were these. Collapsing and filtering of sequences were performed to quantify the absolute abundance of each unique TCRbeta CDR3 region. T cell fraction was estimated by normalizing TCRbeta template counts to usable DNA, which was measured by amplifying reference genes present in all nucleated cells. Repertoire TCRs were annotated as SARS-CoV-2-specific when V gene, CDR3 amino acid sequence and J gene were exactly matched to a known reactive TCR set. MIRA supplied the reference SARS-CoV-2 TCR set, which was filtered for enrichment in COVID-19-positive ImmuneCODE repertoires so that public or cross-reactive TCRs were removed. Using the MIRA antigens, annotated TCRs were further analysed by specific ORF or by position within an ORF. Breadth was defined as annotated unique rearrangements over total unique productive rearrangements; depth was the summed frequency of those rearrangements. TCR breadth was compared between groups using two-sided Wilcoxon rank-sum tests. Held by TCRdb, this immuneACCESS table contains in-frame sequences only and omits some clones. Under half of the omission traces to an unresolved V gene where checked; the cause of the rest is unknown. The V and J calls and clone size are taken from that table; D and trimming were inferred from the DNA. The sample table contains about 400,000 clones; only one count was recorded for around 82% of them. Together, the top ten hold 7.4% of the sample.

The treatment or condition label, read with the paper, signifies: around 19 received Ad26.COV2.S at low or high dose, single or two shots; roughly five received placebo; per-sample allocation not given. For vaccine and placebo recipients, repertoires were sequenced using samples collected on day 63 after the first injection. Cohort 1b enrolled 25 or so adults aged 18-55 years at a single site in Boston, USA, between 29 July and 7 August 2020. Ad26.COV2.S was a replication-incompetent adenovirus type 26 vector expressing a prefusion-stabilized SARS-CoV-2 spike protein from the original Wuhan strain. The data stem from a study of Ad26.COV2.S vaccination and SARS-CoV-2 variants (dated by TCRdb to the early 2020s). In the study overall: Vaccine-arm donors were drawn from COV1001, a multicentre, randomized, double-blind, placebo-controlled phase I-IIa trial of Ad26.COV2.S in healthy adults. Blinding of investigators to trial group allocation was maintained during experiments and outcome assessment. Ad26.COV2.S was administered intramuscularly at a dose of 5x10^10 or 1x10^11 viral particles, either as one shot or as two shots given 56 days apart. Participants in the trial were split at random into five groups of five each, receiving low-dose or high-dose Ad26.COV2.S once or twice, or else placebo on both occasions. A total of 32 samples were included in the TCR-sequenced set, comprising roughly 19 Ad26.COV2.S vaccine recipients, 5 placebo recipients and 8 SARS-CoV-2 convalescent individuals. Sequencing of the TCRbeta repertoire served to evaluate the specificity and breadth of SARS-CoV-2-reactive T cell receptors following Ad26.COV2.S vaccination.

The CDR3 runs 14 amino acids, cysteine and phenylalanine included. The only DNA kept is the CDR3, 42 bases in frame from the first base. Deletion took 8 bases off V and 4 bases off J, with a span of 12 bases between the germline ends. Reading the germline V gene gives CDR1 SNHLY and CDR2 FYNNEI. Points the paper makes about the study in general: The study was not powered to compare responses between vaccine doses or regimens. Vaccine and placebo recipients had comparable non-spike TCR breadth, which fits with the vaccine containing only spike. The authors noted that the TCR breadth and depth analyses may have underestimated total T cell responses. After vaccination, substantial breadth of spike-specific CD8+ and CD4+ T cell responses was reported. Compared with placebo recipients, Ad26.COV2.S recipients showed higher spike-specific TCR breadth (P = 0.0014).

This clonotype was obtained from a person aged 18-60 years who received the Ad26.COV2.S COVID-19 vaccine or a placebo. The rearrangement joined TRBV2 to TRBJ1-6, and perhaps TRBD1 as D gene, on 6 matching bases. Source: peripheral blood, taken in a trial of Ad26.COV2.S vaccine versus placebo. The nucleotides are TGTGCCAGCGTCAAGGGGGTTTATAATTCACCCCTCCACTTT. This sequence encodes CASVKGVYNSPLHF.